This entry concerns a single TCR beta chain. Its matching antigen is unknown. The source of the sample is a study of T cell responses to AZD1222 COVID-19 vaccine. The study, taken as a whole, reports: Only six individuals given AZD1222 were seropositive at baseline. Among vaccine-associated CD4 TCRs, coverage spanned spike, with dominance at 160-218 and 743-854. It should be noted that donors were predominantly white British and more often female, and clonal diversity was possibly underestimated. Elevations in Spike-specific TCR breadth and depth followed administration of two AZD1222 doses.

Using immunoSEQ multiplex PCR, the repertoire was profiled, and TCRdb retains in-frame clones only, with some absent. The sample contains approximately 100,000 clones, around 94% of which appear only once. The germline V and J ends were trimmed by 4 bases and 1 base, with 19 bases remaining between them. Germline CDR1 is SGHDN and CDR2 is FVKESK. The length of the CDR3 is 17 residues. Specimen: peripheral blood, collected on day 0 of AZD1222 vaccination. The sequence was collected from an adult in good health. The chain joins TRBV14 to TRBJ1-2, with D possibly TRBD1 on 5 matching bases. The CDR3 nucleotides read TGTGCCAGCAGCCGATCCATCAACAGGAAAGTTAACTATGGCTACACCTTC. It codes for CASSRSINRKVNYGYTF.